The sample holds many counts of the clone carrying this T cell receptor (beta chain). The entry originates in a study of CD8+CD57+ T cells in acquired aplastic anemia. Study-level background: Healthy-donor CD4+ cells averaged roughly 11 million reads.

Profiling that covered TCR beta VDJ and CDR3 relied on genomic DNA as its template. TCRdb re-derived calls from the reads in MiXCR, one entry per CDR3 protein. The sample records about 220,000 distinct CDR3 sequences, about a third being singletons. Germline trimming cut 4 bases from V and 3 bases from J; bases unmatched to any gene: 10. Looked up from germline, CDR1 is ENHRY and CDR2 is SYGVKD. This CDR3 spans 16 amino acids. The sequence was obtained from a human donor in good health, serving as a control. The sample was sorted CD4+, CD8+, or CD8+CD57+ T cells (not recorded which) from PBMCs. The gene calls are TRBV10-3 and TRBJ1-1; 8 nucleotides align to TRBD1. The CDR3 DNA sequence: TGTGCCATCAGTGGATATAGCGGGACAGGTTACACTGAAGCTTTCTTT. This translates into CAISGYSGTGYTEAFF.